The T cell receptor (beta chain) under discussion was sequenced for a study of blood T cells in healthy people across ages. The V end lost 6 bases, the J end lost 1 base, and 17 bases lay between the germline ends. The CDR3 is 15 amino acids. Germline V gives CDR1 SQVTM, CDR2 ANQGSEA. A J-beta primer mix and a sample-barcoded 5' primer were used in a second PCR of about 7 to 11 cycles. TCRdb ran MiXCR on the 5' RACE reads and lists one entry per CDR3 protein. The table shows roughly 570,000 distinct CDR3 sequences, with approximately 27% occurring only once. The sample taken for sequencing was blood. The chain carries TRBV29-1 and TRBJ2-3; D may be TRBD1 (6 bases). The sequence came from a woman in her seventies in good health. This CDR3 reads CSVRPQGSGTDTQYF. The CDR3 nucleotides read TGCAGCGTCCGACCCCAGGGGTCGGGCACAGATACGCAGTATTTT.